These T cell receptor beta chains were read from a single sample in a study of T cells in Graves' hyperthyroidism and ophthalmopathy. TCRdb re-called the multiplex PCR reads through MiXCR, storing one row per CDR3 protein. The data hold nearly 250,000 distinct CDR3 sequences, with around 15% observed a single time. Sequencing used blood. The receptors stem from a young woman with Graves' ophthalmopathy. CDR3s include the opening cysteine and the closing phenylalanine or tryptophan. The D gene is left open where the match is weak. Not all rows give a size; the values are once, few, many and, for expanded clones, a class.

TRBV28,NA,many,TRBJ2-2,TGTGCCAGCAGTCGCAGGGTGACCACCGGGGAGCTGTTTTTT,CASSRRVTTGELFF
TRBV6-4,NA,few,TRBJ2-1,TGTGCCAGCAGTGCGGAGGGGGAACATTACAATGAGCAGTTCTTC,CASSAEGEHYNEQFF
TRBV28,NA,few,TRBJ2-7,TGTGCCAGCAGTCCCCAGGGGTTCCTCTACGAGCAGTACTTC,CASSPQGFLYEQYF
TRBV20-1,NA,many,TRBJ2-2,TGCAGTGCTAGAGATCCGGGGCTGGGTAGCGCCGGGGAGCTGTTTTTT,CSARDPGLGSAGELFF
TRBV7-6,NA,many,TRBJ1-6,TGTGCCAGCAGCCCAAATAGGCATTCACCCCTCCACTTT,CASSPNRHSPLHF
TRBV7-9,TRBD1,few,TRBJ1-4,TGTGCCAGCAGCCTACAGGGGGCGACAACTAATGAAAAACTGTTTTTT,CASSLQGATTNEKLFF
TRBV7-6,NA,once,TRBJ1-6,TGTGCCAGCAGCCCCAGGGCGGTGGCTATAGGTTCACCCCTCCACTTT,CASSPRAVAIGSPLHF
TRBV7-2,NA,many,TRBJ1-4,TGTGCCAGCAGCTTAGGGCGGGGCAGGGTCAATGAAAAACTGTTTTTT,CASSLGRGRVNEKLFF
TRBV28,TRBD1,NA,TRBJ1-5,TGTGCCAGCAGTTCCCCCGCGGCAGGGGGAAGTCGGCAGCCCCAGCATTTT,CASSSPAAGGSRQPQHF
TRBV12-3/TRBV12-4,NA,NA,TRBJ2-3,TGTGCCAGCAGTTTGGGACTAAGGGGGGGGACCGGCCCAGATACGCAGTATTTT,CASSLGLRGGTGPDTQYF
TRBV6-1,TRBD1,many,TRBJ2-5,TGTGCCAGCAGTTGGACAGGGACGTACCAAGAGACCCAGTACTTC,CASSWTGTYQETQYF
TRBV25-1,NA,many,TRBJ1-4,TGTGCCAGCAGTGGACAGAAAACTAATGAAAAACTGTTTTTT,CASSGQKTNEKLFF
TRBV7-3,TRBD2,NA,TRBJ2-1,TGTGCCAGCAGCTTAGGCCTACCAAGGGGAGCGGGACTTTGGAATGAGCAGTTCTTC,CASSLGLPRGAGLWNEQFF
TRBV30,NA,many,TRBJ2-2,TGTGCCTGGAGTCCTGTATGGGGCTACGGCCTGGCGAACACCGGGGAGCTGTTTTTT,CAWSPVWGYGLANTGELFF
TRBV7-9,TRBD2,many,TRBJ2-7,TGTGCCAGCCTCGACCCCGCGACTAGCGGGGGCTCCTACGAGCAGTACTTC,CASLDPATSGGSYEQYF
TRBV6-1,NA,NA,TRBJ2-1,TGTGCCAGCAGAACTGGCTGGGATGAGCAGTTCTTC,CASRTGWDEQFF
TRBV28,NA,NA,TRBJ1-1,TGTGCCAGCAGTCCGTTAGCGGGAGGAGGAAACACTGAAGCTTTCTTT,CASSPLAGGGNTEAFF
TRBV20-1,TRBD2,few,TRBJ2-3,TGCAGTGCTCTCGGACTAGCGCCCTCCACAGATACGCAGTATTTT,CSALGLAPSTDTQYF
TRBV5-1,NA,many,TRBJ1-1,TGCGCCAGCAGCTTGGAGGAGGGATACACTGAAGCTTTCTTT,CASSLEEGYTEAFF
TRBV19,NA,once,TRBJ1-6,TGTGCCAGTAGTATAGATCTGAGGAAGGGGAACTCCTATAATTCACCCCTCCACTTT,CASSIDLRKGNSYNSPLHF
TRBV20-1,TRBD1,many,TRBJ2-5,TGCAGTGCTACCGTGGGACAGGGTAGAGAGACCCAGTACTTC,CSATVGQGRETQYF
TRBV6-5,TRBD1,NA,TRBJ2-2,TGTGCCAGCAGTTCGGGACAGCAAAGCACCGGGGAGCTGTTTTTT,CASSSGQQSTGELFF
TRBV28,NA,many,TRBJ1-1,TGTGCCAGCAGCCCTCCAGGGGTTGGGACTGAAGCTTTCTTT,CASSPPGVGTEAFF
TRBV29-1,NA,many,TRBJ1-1,TGCAGCGTTCTCGGGGGCGAGAACACTGAAGCTTTCTTT,CSVLGGENTEAFF
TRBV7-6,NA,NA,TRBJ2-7,TGTGCCAGCAGCGAAGGGGCCCAATCGGTTACCTACGAGCAGTACTTC,CASSEGAQSVTYEQYF
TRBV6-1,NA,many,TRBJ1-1,TGTGCCAGCAGTTCTGGGTGGACTGAAGCTTTCTTT,CASSSGWTEAFF
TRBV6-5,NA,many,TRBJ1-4,TGTGCCAGCAGTTACTCCGGGGGAGCAGGGACAACTAATGAAAAACTGTTTTTT,CASSYSGGAGTTNEKLFF
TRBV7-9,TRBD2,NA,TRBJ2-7,TGTGCCAGCAGCTATAGCGGGGGGGCCGCCGAGCAGTACTTC,CASSYSGGAAEQYF
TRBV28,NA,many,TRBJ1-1,TGTGCCAGCAGTTTCGAGGGCACTGAAGCTTTCTTT,CASSFEGTEAFF
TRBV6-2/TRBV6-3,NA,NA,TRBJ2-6,TGTGCCAGCAGTTACCCCAGGGGTACTGCTGGGGCCAACGTCCTGACTTTC,CASSYPRGTAGANVLTF
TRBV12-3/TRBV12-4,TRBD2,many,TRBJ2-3,TGTGCCAGCAGTTTATACGGGGGGGCCTTCCTCGATACGCAGTATTTT,CASSLYGGAFLDTQYF
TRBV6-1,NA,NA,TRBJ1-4,TGTGCCAGCAGGAACAGGGAAAAACTGTTTTTT,CASRNREKLFF
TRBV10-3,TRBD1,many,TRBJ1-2,TGTGCCATCAGTCGTACGACAGGGGGCTATGGCTACACCTTC,CAISRTTGGYGYTF
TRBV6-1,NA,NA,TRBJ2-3,TGTGCCAGCAGTGAACGGATGCACAGGGGAGTCCCTAGCGCAGATACGCAGTATTTT,CASSERMHRGVPSADTQYF
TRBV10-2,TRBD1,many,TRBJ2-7,TGCGCCAGCGCTAAAACAGGGGACGCCTACGAGCAGTACTTC,CASAKTGDAYEQYF
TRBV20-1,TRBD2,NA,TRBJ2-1,TGCAGTGCGGTAGGGTCTAGCGGGAGTCTAAACAATGAGCAGTTCTTC,CSAVGSSGSLNNEQFF
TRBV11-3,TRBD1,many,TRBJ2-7,TGTGCCAGCAGCTACGGGGGACAGGTGGCCTACGAGCAGTACTTC,CASSYGGQVAYEQYF
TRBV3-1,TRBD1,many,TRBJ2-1,TGTGCCAGCAGCCGGACAGGGGACAATGAGCAGTTCTTC,CASSRTGDNEQFF
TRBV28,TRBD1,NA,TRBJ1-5,TGTGCCAGCAGTTCTCTCGGGACAGGGGTTTATGAGGGCAATCAGCCCCAGCATTTT,CASSSLGTGVYEGNQPQHF
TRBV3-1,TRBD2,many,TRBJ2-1,TGTGCCAGCAGTGATGGACTAGCGGGGTTCGGCAATGAGCAGTTCTTC,CASSDGLAGFGNEQFF
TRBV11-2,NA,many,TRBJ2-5,TGTGCCAGCAGCCCTCAGACAGGCCAGGAGACCCAGTACTTC,CASSPQTGQETQYF
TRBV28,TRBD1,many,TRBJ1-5,TGTGCCAGCAGTCCCTCCGGGACAGGGATTCATCAGCCCCAGCATTTT,CASSPSGTGIHQPQHF
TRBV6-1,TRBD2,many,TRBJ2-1,TGTGCCAGCACCCAAAGCGGGAGCTCCTACAATGAGCAGTTCTTC,CASTQSGSSYNEQFF
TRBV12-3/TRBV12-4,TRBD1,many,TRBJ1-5,TGTGCCAGCAGCCGACAGGGTCGGAATCAGCCCCAGCATTTT,CASSRQGRNQPQHF
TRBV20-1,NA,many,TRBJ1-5,TGCAGTGCTAGAGGGCGGGTGTTACAGCCCCAGCATTTT,CSARGRVLQPQHF
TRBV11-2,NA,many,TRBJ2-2,TGTGCCAGCAGCTTACCTGCCAGGGTCGCCGGGGAGCTGTTTTTT,CASSLPARVAGELFF
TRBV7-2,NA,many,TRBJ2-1,TGTGCCAGCAGCTTAGGTGCCGAGGAGCAGTTCTTC,CASSLGAEEQFF
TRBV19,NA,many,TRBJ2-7,TGTGCCAGTAGTTCGGGGGGCGGCTCCTACGAGCAGTACTTC,CASSSGGGSYEQYF
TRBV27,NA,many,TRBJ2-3,TGTGCCAGCAGTTTAGCACCGGGATTGGCTAGCACAGATACGCAGTATTTT,CASSLAPGLASTDTQYF
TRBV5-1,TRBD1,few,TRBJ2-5,TGCGCCAGCAGCAAGGGACAGGGGGGCACCCAGTACTTC,CASSKGQGGTQYF
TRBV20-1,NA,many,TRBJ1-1,TGCAGTGCTAGAGATCGTGCATCCTCGGCTTTCTTT,CSARDRASSAFF